This TCR beta chain was profiled in a study of liver allograft versus peripheral blood T cells. Overall study context: Comparative analysis was performed on T cell receptor repertoires from transplanted livers and from recipients' peripheral blood.

By proportion, this clonotype is medium-sized (0.01 to 0.1%). What it recognizes is unknown. TCRdb itself ran the reads through MiXCR, one entry per CDR3 protein. The sample has around 11,000 distinct CDR3 sequences, roughly 23% seen once. The germline V gene encodes CDR1 MNHEY and CDR2 SVGAGI. The CDR3 extends over 16 amino acids. The germline V and J ends were trimmed by 0 bases and 4 bases, with 15 bases remaining between them. Study results and caveats: According to reports, the T cell receptor repertoires inside liver allografts differed from those in peripheral blood.

The source of this sequence is a human patient who had a liver transplant. The graft donor may account for some of the T cells. The rearrangement joins TRBV6-5 to TRBJ1-2; D remains ambiguous. The CDR3 sequence is CASSYSSDPPPYGYTF. The CDR3 nucleotides read TGTGCCAGCAGTTACTCGTCAGACCCACCCCCCTATGGCTACACCTTC.